These T cell receptor beta chains were read from a single sample in a study of post-analysis software for immune sequencing data. TCRdb passed the PCR reads through MiXCR, listing each CDR3 protein once. This sample has roughly 600,000 distinct CDR3 sequences, with about 44% found just once. The sample taken for sequencing was blood. The receptors were gathered from a girl between 5 and 17 years old with multiple sclerosis. CDR3s include the opening cysteine and the closing phenylalanine or tryptophan. The D gene is left open where the match is weak. Not all rows give a size; the values are once, few, many and, for expanded clones, a class.

- | - | TRBJ1-1 | TRBV5-1 | TGCGCCACCACCGAAGGGACACTGAACACTGAAGCTTTCTTT | CATTEGTLNTEAFF
- | - | TRBJ2-1 | TRBV5-4 | TGTGCCAGCAGCTTACCGCCGGACTTACCATACAATGAGCAGTTCTTC | CASSLPPDLPYNEQFF
- | few | TRBJ2-1 | TRBV3-1 | TGTGCCAGCAGCCAATCGGAGATTGCCAATGAGCAGTTCTTC | CASSQSEIANEQFF
- | - | TRBJ1-2 | TRBV12-3/TRBV12-4 | TGTGCCAGCAGTTCCACGGTCCATGGCTACACCTTC | CASSSTVHGYTF
TRBD2 | few | TRBJ2-7 | TRBV29-1 | TGCAGCGTTCCCCGGGACGGGACTAACGAGCAGTACTTC | CSVPRDGTNEQYF
TRBD1 | - | TRBJ1-2 | TRBV7-2 | TGTGCCAGCAGCGTCAGGGGGGGCACTAACTATGGCTACACCTTC | CASSVRGGTNYGYTF
- | few | TRBJ2-3 | TRBV29-1 | TGCAGCGCCCGACTCCTCACCACTTGCACAGATACGCAGTATTTT | CSARLLTTCTDTQYF
TRBD1 | - | TRBJ2-7 | TRBV20-1 | TGCAGTGCTAGCTCAGGACAGGGTACGGGCTACGAGCAGTACTTC | CSASSGQGTGYEQYF
TRBD1 | many | TRBJ2-7 | TRBV12-3/TRBV12-4 | TGTGCCAGCAGTTCCCGGACAGGGGGCTACGAGCAGTACTTC | CASSSRTGGYEQYF
- | - | TRBJ2-7 | TRBV6-1 | TGTGCCAGCAGTGAGGTTGGGGTGTTCCACGAGCAGTACTTC | CASSEVGVFHEQYF
- | few | TRBJ2-5 | TRBV12-3/TRBV12-4 | TGTGCCAGCAAGGGGGCGGGAACAGAGACCCAGTACTTC | CASKGAGTETQYF
TRBD2 | many | TRBJ2-1 | TRBV6-4 | TGTGCCAGCAGTGACTCGTCTAGCGGGGGGGCAAGTGAGCAGTTCTTC | CASSDSSSGGASEQFF
- | - | TRBJ2-3 | TRBV27 | TGTGCCAGCAGTTTCGGCCGGTCGGGTACGCAGTATTTT | CASSFGRSGTQYF
- | - | TRBJ2-3 | TRBV29-1 | TGCAGCGTTGAAACAGGACGCACAGATACGCAGTATTTT | CSVETGRTDTQYF
TRBD1 | few | TRBJ1-2 | TRBV12-3/TRBV12-4 | TGTGCCAGCAGTCCAGGGACAGGGGGGCTTCGGGACTATGGCTACACCTTC | CASSPGTGGLRDYGYTF
- | few | TRBJ1-2 | TRBV7-8 | TGTGCCAGCAGCCATAGACAGGAGACTAACTATGGCTACACCTTC | CASSHRQETNYGYTF
TRBD1 | few | TRBJ1-2 | TRBV20-1 | TGCAGTGCAAGGGCCGGGACAGATGACTATGGCTACACCTTC | CSARAGTDDYGYTF
TRBD2 | - | TRBJ2-2 | TRBV6-4 | TGTGCCAGCAGTGACTCGACTAGCGGGGGGGCCGGGGAGCTGTTTTTT | CASSDSTSGGAGELFF
- | - | TRBJ1-5 | TRBV21-1 | TGTGCCAGCCCGGGAGGGGTTTTCGTATTTGGCAATCAGCCCCAGCATTTT | CASPGGVFVFGNQPQHF
- | - | TRBJ2-5 | TRBV11-1 | TGTGCCAGCAGCTTGGGGGGCTCCGGGGAGACCCAGTACTTC | CASSLGGSGETQYF
- | - | TRBJ1-2 | TRBV15 | TGTGCCACCAGCAGAGATTACGGGGGCCCCTATGGCTACACCTTC | CATSRDYGGPYGYTF
- | - | TRBJ2-5 | TRBV12-3/TRBV12-4 | TGTGCCAGCAGTTTAGAGTCTATCCAAGAGACCCAGTACTTC | CASSLESIQETQYF
- | - | TRBJ2-1 | TRBV29-1 | TGCAGCGTTGAAGTCGGTATGGCCAGCTCCTGCAATGAGCAGTTCTTC | CSVEVGMASSCNEQFF
TRBD2 | - | TRBJ2-2 | TRBV5-1 | TGCGCCAGCAGCCTCCCCTCGGGGGGGTTGCCCGGGGAGCTGTTTTTT | CASSLPSGGLPGELFF
TRBD2 | - | TRBJ2-7 | TRBV5-6 | TGTGCCAGCAGCGGCACGGGGAGCGGGGGGTACAGCTCCTACGAGCAGTACTTC | CASSGTGSGGYSSYEQYF
TRBD2 | many | TRBJ2-3 | TRBV10-3 | TGTGCCATCAGTGTTGGTCGGGAGGGAGATACGCAGTATTTT | CAISVGREGDTQYF
- | - | TRBJ2-4 | TRBV20-1 | TGCAGTGCCGCGGCAGGGGTCAAAAACATTCAGTACTTC | CSAAAGVKNIQYF
TRBD1 | few | TRBJ1-5 | TRBV6-5 | TGTGCCAGCAGTTACTCGAGACAGGGCGGGCAGCCCCAGCATTTT | CASSYSRQGGQPQHF
- | - | TRBJ2-3 | TRBV29-1 | TGCAGCGTTATAATCCAGGGAACAGATACGCAGTATTTT | CSVIIQGTDTQYF
- | few | TRBJ2-3 | TRBV20-1 | TGCAGTGCTAGTAAGGGAGAAGGCACAGATACGCAGTATTTT | CSASKGEGTDTQYF
TRBD2 | few | TRBJ2-5 | TRBV7-6 | TGTGCCAGCAGCCCTTTTCATGTAGCGGGCTCAGAAGAGACCCAGTACTTC | CASSPFHVAGSEETQYF
- | - | TRBJ1-4 | TRBV29-1 | TGCAGCGTTGGGGGACTGGTTAATGAAAAACTGTTTTTT | CSVGGLVNEKLFF
- | - | TRBJ1-2 | TRBV12-5 | TGTGCTAGTGGTTTGGTACAAGATTATGGCTACACCTTC | CASGLVQDYGYTF
- | once | TRBJ2-7 | TRBV6-5 | TGTGCCAGCAGTTACTCGAACGATTCCCCCTACGAGCAGTACTTC | CASSYSNDSPYEQYF
TRBD2 | - | TRBJ2-7 | TRBV20-1 | TGCAGTGCTGTGATTCGGGGGGACGAGCAGTACTTC | CSAVIRGDEQYF
- | - | TRBJ2-7 | TRBV6-1 | TGTGCCAGCAGTGAAAATGGACTGTCGGCGCAGTACTTC | CASSENGLSAQYF
- | few | TRBJ2-7 | TRBV7-6 | TGTGCCAGCAGCTTAGAGGGACAAGGCCCCTACGAGCAGTACTTC | CASSLEGQGPYEQYF
- | - | TRBJ1-2 | TRBV2 | TGTGCCAGCAGGCAACCAGGGGTTAAGGGGTATGGCTACACCTTC | CASRQPGVKGYGYTF
- | few | TRBJ1-2 | TRBV5-1 | TGCGCCAGCAGCATGGGGCGAACAGCGAACTATGGCTACACCTTC | CASSMGRTANYGYTF
TRBD1 | - | TRBJ1-5 | TRBV12-3/TRBV12-4 | TGTGCCAGCATCCCGGGACAGGGGGATCAGCCCCAGCATTTT | CASIPGQGDQPQHF
- | - | TRBJ2-4 | TRBV3-1 | TGTGCCAGCAGCCAAGCTCTACCGGGTCGGGCGCCTCATCAGTACTTC | CASSQALPGRAPHQYF
TRBD2 | - | TRBJ2-7 | TRBV7-2 | TGTGCCAGCAGCTTAGTCTGGACTAGCGCCACCTACGAGCAGTACTTC | CASSLVWTSATYEQYF
- | - | TRBJ2-1 | TRBV4-2 | TGTGCCAGCAGCCAAGTAACCGCGGCCTACAATGAGCAGTTCTTC | CASSQVTAAYNEQFF
- | - | TRBJ2-3 | TRBV4-2 | TGTGCCAGCAGCCAGGCTTATACGCAGTATTTT | CASSQAYTQYF
TRBD2 | few | TRBJ2-1 | TRBV29-1 | TGCAGCGTTGTACAAGGGTTGTTGGGGGGGTCTAACAATGAGCAGTTCTTC | CSVVQGLLGGSNNEQFF
- | - | TRBJ2-3 | TRBV12-3/TRBV12-4 | TGTGCCAGCAGTTTTCGGATAGGGGCGATCACAGATACGCAGTATTTT | CASSFRIGAITDTQYF
- | - | TRBJ1-1 | TRBV12-3/TRBV12-4 | TGTGCCAGCAGTCGAGGGAGGGTTTGGGACACTGAAGCTTTCTTT | CASSRGRVWDTEAFF
- | - | TRBJ2-7 | TRBV5-1 | TGCGCCAGCAGCCCACGACGAAGGAGCACGGGGGCCTACGAGCAGTACTTC | CASSPRRRSTGAYEQYF
- | - | TRBJ1-5 | TRBV10-3 | TGTGCCATCAGTGAGAACCGAAATCGCAATCAGCCCCAGCATTTT | CAISENRNRNQPQHF
- | - | TRBJ1-6 | TRBV29-1 | TGCAGCGGGCCGGACCGCCGGAATTCACCCCTCCACTTT | CSGPDRRNSPLHF
- | few | TRBJ1-2 | TRBV3-1 | TGTGCCAGCAGCCAAGTGGGCGCCACCTATGGCTACACCTTC | CASSQVGATYGYTF
- | few | TRBJ2-5 | TRBV12-3/TRBV12-4 | TGTGCCAGCAGTTTAGACCTCACGGAGACCCAGTACTTC | CASSLDLTETQYF
- | once | TRBJ1-1 | TRBV25-1 | TGTGCCAGCAGTGAATTTGGGCAGACCACTGAAGCTTTCTTT | CASSEFGQTTEAFF
- | once | TRBJ1-5 | TRBV2 | TGTGCCAGCAGCGACGACAGTGCCAATCAGCCCCAGCATTTT | CASSDDSANQPQHF
- | - | TRBJ2-3 | TRBV12-3/TRBV12-4 | TGTGCCAGCAGTCCCTGGGGCGGGTACACAGATACGCAGTATTTT | CASSPWGGYTDTQYF
TRBD2 | - | TRBJ2-3 | TRBV12-3/TRBV12-4 | TGTGCCAGCAGTTTATTGGCGGGGGGTTATACGCAGTATTTT | CASSLLAGGYTQYF
- | few | TRBJ2-1 | TRBV7-9 | TGTGCCAGCAGCCGTCGGGCGGTACCAGGGCTATACAATGAGCAGTTCTTC | CASSRRAVPGLYNEQFF
TRBD1 | - | TRBJ2-7 | TRBV9 | TGTGCCAGCAGCTTGCGGGACAGGGGACCCTACGAGCAGTACTTC | CASSLRDRGPYEQYF
- | - | TRBJ2-7 | TRBV6-2/TRBV6-3 | TGTGCCAGCAGCCAACACTCCTACGAGCAGTACTTC | CASSQHSYEQYF